These 31 T cell receptor beta chains share one sample of origin, sequenced in a study of T cells after yellow fever vaccination (dated by TCRdb to between 2019 and 2020). Libraries were made using 5' RACE. Sequencing relied on an Illumina HiSeq 2500. TCRdb passed the public sequencing reads through fastp at Q25 and MiXCR, retaining productive beta sequences. Rows merge per CDR3 protein into single entries with the most common DNA and genes. The sample table lists some 110,000 distinct CDR3 sequences, roughly 8.9% of them with a count of one. The ten biggest clones cover about 25% of the sample. The label giving this sample's treatment or condition can be read as: live attenuated yellow fever vaccine strain. The sequences come from CD8+ T cells sorted from PBMCs, collected 45 days after the yellow fever booster vaccination. The receptors were gathered from a man aged 25-45 years who received the YFV17D yellow fever vaccine.

This clonotype came up many times. CDR3 amino acids: CASSYSFTDRGGMNTEAFF. CDR3 DNA sequence: TGTGCCAGCAGTTACTCGTTCACTGATAGGGGTGGGATGAACACTGAAGCTTTCTTT. V is TRBV6-5 and J is TRBJ1-1; D is perhaps TRBD1 (5 bases). With 0 bases removed from V and 0 bases from J, the gap between germline ends came to 20 bases. CDR1 and CDR2 (germline): MNHEY, SVGAGI. The CDR3 runs 19 residues.

The V and J genes are TRBV27 and TRBJ2-7, with 8 bases aligning to TRBD1. There are 14 residues in the CDR3. With V trimmed by 5 bases and J by 3 bases, 6 bases remained unmatched. Germline V CDR1 and CDR2: MNHEY, SMNVEV (reference sequence). CDR3 loop: CASSGTGGYYEQYF. The CDR3 coding sequence is TGTGCCAGCAGTGGTACAGGGGGGTACTACGAGCAGTACTTC.

For this clonotype: A much more abundant neighbour one base away suggests this may be a read error. This chain joins TRBV28 and TRBJ2-3, with TRBD2 matching 7 bases. The CDR3 spans 17 residues. CDR1 and CDR2 (germline): MDHEN, SYDVKM. J gave up 5 bases and V 1 base, and 12 bases lay outside the gene matches. In DNA, the CDR3 is TGTGCCAGCAGTTTATCTTTAGTGGGAGGGATAGGAGATACGCAGTATTTT. It is translated as CASSLSLVGGIGDTQYF.

Of note for this clonotype: A much larger clone differs by one base, so this may be a read error. The chain carries TRBV20-1 and TRBJ2-3; 9 bases are shared with TRBD2. Germline V gene sequence: CDR1 DFQATT, CDR2 SNEGSKA (reference sequence). V shed 5 bases, J shed 10 bases, and the junction held 10 bases outside the gene matches. The CDR3 covers 13 residues. This CDR3 reads CSAGSSGIDAQYF. The CDR3 DNA reads as TGCAGTGCTGGGTCTAGCGGGATTGATGCGCAGTATTTT.

This clonotype has more than one count but fewer than ten. The chain has TRBV4-3 and TRBJ2-7, with 11 bases fitting TRBD1. With V trimmed by 6 bases and J by 2 bases, 6 bases remained unmatched. CDR1 is LGHNA and CDR2 is YSLEER in the germline V gene. CDR3 length equals 15 residues. CDR3 coding DNA: TGCGCCAGCAGTCCTGGGACAGGGGGAACCTACGAGCAGTACTTC. It is translated as CASSPGTGGTYEQYF.

This clonotype appeared many times. The V and J genes are TRBV7-6 and TRBJ2-1; possibly TRBD1 or TRBD2 for D (5 bases each). The CDR3 is 15 amino acids. Germline-derived CDR1 and CDR2 are SGHVS and FNYEAQ. Trimming cost V 5 bases and J 6 bases, with 17 bases left between them. The CDR3 DNA reads as TGTGCCAGCAGCCCGGGACGGGAAGAAATCAATGAGCAGTTCTTC. It specifies CASSPGREEINEQFF. The whole variable domain, filled in from reference TRBV7-6 and TRBJ2-1, reads GAGVSQSPRYKVTKRGQDVALRCDPISGHVSLYWYRQALGQGPEFLTYFNYEAQQDKSGLPNDRFSAERPEGSISTLTIQRTEQRDSAMYRCASSPGREEINEQFFGPGTRLTVL.

This clonotype has at least ten counts. The chain recombines TRBV25-1 with TRBJ2-2, with TRBD1 as a possible D gene (6 bases). The CDR3 has 16 amino acids. V lost 3 bases to trimming and J lost 5 bases, with 16 bases between them. Germline V gene data show CDR1 as MGHDK and CDR2 as SYGVNS. CDR3 sequence: CASSDFEAGETGELFF. The CDR3 bases are TGTGCCAGCAGTGATTTTGAGGCAGGGGAGACCGGGGAGCTGTTTTTT.

This clonotype was counted ten times or more. The V gene is TRBV10-2, the J gene TRBJ2-7, with 7 nucleotides matching TRBD1. The length of the CDR3 is 13 residues. V trimming: 6 bases; J trimming: 3 bases; junction bases outside the gene matches: 5. Germline V lookup: CDR1 WSHSY, CDR2 SAAADI. The CDR3 DNA reads as TGCGCCAGCAGATCGGGACAGTTCTACGAGCAGTACTTC. As protein: CASRSGQFYEQYF.

J is TRBJ2-2 and V is TRBV7-9; no clear D gene. Trimming pared 5 bases from V and 6 bases from J, leaving 10 bases between. The germline gives CDR1 SEHNR, CDR2 FQNEAQ (reference sequence). CDR3 length: 13 amino acids. The CDR3 is CASSPVGPGELFF. CDR3 in DNA: TGTGCCAGCAGCCCAGTGGGCCCCGGGGAGCTGTTTTTT.

At least ten counts were recorded for this clonotype. The chain combines TRBV6-5 with TRBJ2-1; possible D gene TRBD2, 7 bases. Trimming took off 6 bases at V and 9 bases at J, with 24 bases between the two ends. CDR3 length: 16 amino acids. Germline V lookup: CDR1 MNHEY, CDR2 SVGAGI. The DNA of the CDR3 is TGTGCCAGCAGCCCCTCCCCGCTGGGAGGGACAACTGAGCAGTTCTTC. It codes for CASSPSPLGGTTEQFF.

This clonotype was detected many times. This chain joins TRBV12-3 or TRBV12-4 and TRBJ2-3; maybe TRBD2 (6 bases). Trimming pared 2 bases from V and 2 bases from J, leaving 14 bases between. The CDR3 is 16 residues long. CDR3 sequence reads: CASSLMGGGNTDTQYF. DNA for the CDR3: TGTGCCAGCAGTTTAATGGGGGGAGGTAACACAGATACGCAGTATTTT.

A few counts support this clonotype. V gene TRBV27 combines with J gene TRBJ1-1, with D perhaps TRBD1 (6 bases). V was clipped by 5 bases and J by 4 bases, with 14 bases between them. Per the germline V gene, CDR1 is MNHEY and CDR2 is SMNVEV (reference sequence). CDR3 length: 14 amino acids. CDR3 coding DNA: TGTGCCAGCAGTGTGACAGGCCTAAGCACTGAAGCTTTCTTT. Encoded protein: CASSVTGLSTEAFF.

The J gene is TRBJ2-3, the V gene TRBV7-8; TRBD2 might be the D (6 bases). The CDR3 loop spans 15 amino acids. Germline CDR1 and CDR2: SGHVS and FQNEAQ. V lost 5 bases and J lost 2, with 14 bases in between. The CDR3 DNA reads TGTGCCAGCAGCCAAGGGGACTGGGACACAGATACGCAGTATTTT. Translating gives CASSQGDWDTDTQYF.

This clonotype was recorded at least ten times. This chain links TRBV28 with TRBJ2-5; weak D call: TRBD2 (5 bases). The CDR3 runs 15 residues. Germline CDR1 reads MDHEN; CDR2 reads SYDVKM. V was trimmed by 3 bases and J by 1 base, leaving 12 bases between them. In DNA form, the CDR3 reads TGTGCCAGCAGTTTGGTGGGGAGCATCCAAGAGACCCAGTACTTC. Translation gives CASSLVGSIQETQYF.

In this sample, this clonotype turned up once. CDR3 in amino acids: CASSQSRLAGGSYNEQFF. Here the CDR3 DNA reads TGCGCCAGCAGTCAATCCCGACTAGCGGGAGGTTCCTACAATGAGCAGTTCTTC. The rearrangement joins TRBV23-1 to TRBJ2-1; 13 nucleotides agree with TRBD2. TRBV23-1 is treated as an ORF (open reading frame) with a function not yet certain. The CDR3 is 18 residues long. V dropped 0 bases and J dropped 1; count of bases not matched to a gene: 3.

This clonotype was observed many times. The chain employs TRBV27 and TRBJ2-7; either TRBD1 or TRBD2 may fit D (6 bases each). Germline V gene lookup returns CDR1 MNHEY and CDR2 SMNVEV (reference sequence). V lost 2 bases and J lost 6, with 17 bases in between. This CDR3 is 15 amino acids long. CDR3: CASSLTPGRGREQYF. CDR3 nucleotide sequence: TGTGCCAGCAGTTTAACACCGGGACGGGGGCGCGAGCAGTACTTC.

The chain is built from TRBV7-9 and TRBJ2-7; perhaps TRBD1 as D (6 bases). Trimming shortened V by 5 bases and J by 1 base, and 9 bases separated the two germline ends. The CDR3 is 13 residues long. CDR1 and CDR2 from the germline V gene are SEHNR and FQNEAQ (reference sequence). CDR3 amino acids: CASSRDTSYEQYF. Written as DNA, the CDR3 is TGTGCCAGCAGCCGGGACACTTCCTACGAGCAGTACTTC.

The chain has TRBV7-2 and TRBJ1-2; no clear D gene. The CDR3 spans 15 residues. V dropped 2 bases and J dropped 3 bases, with 13 bases sitting between them. CDR1 is SGHTA, CDR2 FQGNSA, per germline. CDR3: CASSLQTQDYYGYTF. The CDR3 bases are TGTGCCAGCAGCTTACAGACCCAGGACTACTATGGCTACACCTTC.

This clonotype showed up just a few times. This chain uses TRBV7-2 with TRBJ2-7; 8 bases agree with TRBD2. J lost 2 bases, V lost 5 bases, and 8 bases had no gene match. The CDR3 runs to 15 residues. The germline gives CDR1 SGHTA, CDR2 FQGNSA. The CDR3 DNA follows: TGTGCCAGCAGCATTGACCCGGGAGGGGCCTACGAGCAGTACTTC. Protein product: CASSIDPGGAYEQYF.

The chain carries TRBV2 and TRBJ2-1; D gene uncertain. The germline CDR1 and CDR2 sequences are SNHLY and FYNNEI. Trimming cost V 8 bases and J 0 bases, with 11 bases left between them. This CDR3 is 14 amino acids long. The CDR3, as DNA: TGTGCCAGCCCGGGCACCCGCTCCTACAATGAGCAGTTCTTC. Protein sequence: CASPGTRSYNEQFF. Supplemented by reference TRBV2 and TRBJ2-1, the full variable domain reads EPEVTQTPSHQVTQMGQEVILRCVPISNHLYFYWYRQILGQKVEFLVSFYNNEISEKSEIFDDQFSVERPDGSNFTLKIRSTKLEDSAMYFCASPGTRSYNEQFFGPGTRLTVL.

This clonotype was counted ten times or more. The chain recombines TRBV27 with TRBJ1-1; TRBD1 is a possible D gene (5 bases). Trimming pared 8 bases from V and 3 bases from J, leaving 13 bases between. The CDR3 totals 13 residues. Per germline, CDR1 MNHEY and CDR2 SMNVEV (reference sequence). CDR3 in amino acids: CASGFGAHTEAFF. The CDR3 DNA reads TGTGCCAGCGGGTTCGGGGCCCACACTGAAGCTTTCTTT.

Comment on this clonotype: This may be a read error: a much more frequent sequence differs by one nucleotide. CDR3 protein: CASSWRQGINYGYTF. Here the CDR3 DNA reads TGTGCCAGCAGCTGGCGACAGGGGATAAACTATGGCTACACCTTC. This rearrangement joins TRBV7-6 to TRBJ1-2, with 8 bases matching TRBD1. This CDR3 spans 15 amino acids. Germline CDR1 is SGHVS and CDR2 is FNYEAQ. Trimming cost V 4 bases and J 2 bases; bases outside gene matches: 6.

This clonotype was found many times. DNA of the CDR3: TGTGCCAGCAGTTACGGCGGGAGGGGCACAGATACGCAGTATTTT. This translates into CASSYGGRGTDTQYF. The V and J genes are TRBV6-5 and TRBJ2-3; 9 bases line up with TRBD2. With V trimmed by 2 bases and J by 1 base, 1 base remained unmatched. The germline gives CDR1 MNHEY, CDR2 SVGAGI. CDR3 length equals 15 residues.

In its sample, this clonotype was seen a few times. V usage is TRBV11-2 and J usage is TRBJ1-2, with D possibly matching TRBD1 (6 bases). This CDR3 contains 16 residues. Trimming removed 5 bases from V and 5 bases from J, with 21 bases in between. CDR1 is SGHAT, CDR2 FQNNGV, per germline. CDR3 DNA: TGTGCCAGCAGCGATACGACAGGCGCTATTTGGTATGGCTACACCTTC. The encoded protein is CASSDTTGAIWYGYTF.

This clonotype appeared many times. The chain has TRBV28 and TRBJ2-7; unclear D gene. The CDR3 is made up of 14 amino acids. V lost 8 bases to trimming and J lost 6 bases, with 20 bases between them. Looked up from germline, CDR1 is MDHEN and CDR2 is SYDVKM. CDR3 region: CASHPPYRSGEQYF. The CDR3 region has the DNA TGTGCCAGCCATCCACCCTATCGGTCGGGCGAGCAGTACTTC.

This clonotype rates as medium-sized. The chain couples TRBV2 to TRBJ2-1; 14 bases agree with TRBD2. Germline V gene sequence: CDR1 SNHLY, CDR2 FYNNEI. This CDR3 is 16 amino acids long. With V trimmed by 6 bases and J by 10 bases, 11 bases remained unmatched. The DNA of the CDR3 is TGTGCCAGCAGGGACGTGGGACTAGCGGGAGAATGGGAGCAGTTCTTC. This codes for CASRDVGLAGEWEQFF.

This clonotype appeared many times. This rearrangement joins TRBV30 to TRBJ2-1; D gene uncertain. V was shortened by 3 bases and J by 9 bases, with 9 bases between the two germline ends. CDR1 is GTSNPN, CDR2 SVGIG, per germline (reference sequence). This CDR3 has 11 amino acids. CDR3 DNA sequence: TGTGCCTGGAGGGTCTATGGTGAGCAGTTCTTC. Translating it yields CAWRVYGEQFF.

In this sample, this clonotype turned up many times. This chain connects TRBV29-1 to TRBJ2-2, with TRBD1 matching 8 bases. After removal of 6 bases from V and 7 bases from J, the junction contained 1 base not matched to a gene. This CDR3 comprises 11 residues. Germline CDR1 and CDR2: SQVTM and ANQGSEA. CDR3 loop: CSVDRVGELFF. CDR3 coding DNA: TGCAGCGTGGACAGGGTCGGGGAGCTGTTTTTT.

This clonotype was counted ten times or more. The chain recombines TRBV5-1 with TRBJ2-1, with 11 bases matching TRBD2. Per germline, CDR1 SGHRS and CDR2 YFSETQ. This CDR3 comprises 19 residues. J lost 3 bases, V lost 5 bases, and 16 bases had no gene match. The CDR3: CASRDLTSGKVAIYNEQFF. The DNA of the CDR3 is TGCGCCAGCAGAGACCTGACTAGCGGGAAAGTAGCTATCTACAATGAGCAGTTCTTC. The entire variable domain, with the rest obtained from reference TRBV5-1 and TRBJ2-1, is as follows: KAGVTQTPRYLIKTRGQQVTLSCSPISGHRSVSWYQQTPGQGLQFLFEYFSETQRNKGNFPGRFSGRQFSNSRSEMNVSTLELGDSALYLCASRDLTSGKVAIYNEQFFGPGTRLTVL.

This clonotype has only a few counts. The chain employs TRBV15 and TRBJ2-5; the D gene could be TRBD1 or TRBD2 (5 bases each). CDR3 length: 14 amino acids. Per the germline V gene, CDR1 is LNHNV and CDR2 is YYDKDF (reference sequence). The ends were cut back, 3 bases at V and 3 bases at J, with 11 bases in the middle. The CDR3 DNA reads TGTGCCACCAGCAGGACCGGGACGGAAGAGACCCAGTACTTC. It codes for CATSRTGTEETQYF.

This clonotype was detected many times. The rearrangement links TRBV21-1 to TRBJ2-1; the tabulated D call, TRBD2, remains unverified against the DNA. TRBV21-1 is a recognized pseudogene. The length of the CDR3 is 16 residues. The CDR3 sequence is CASSKDCGGRLNEQFF. For the CDR3, the DNA is TGTGCCAGCAGCAAAGACTGCGGGGGACGGCTCAATGAGCAGTTCTTC.